The 22 T cell receptor beta chains given below trace back to one sample, sequenced in a study of shared clonotypes between healthy human individuals. The protocol was immunoSEQ multiplex PCR, while the TCRdb copy is restricted to in-frame clones and leaves out a portion. Of roughly 2,000,000 clones in the sample, approximately 95% were seen once. CD45RO negativity and positive selection for CCR7 defined naive CD8 cells, a population that excluded terminally differentiated effector memory CD45RA+ cells. What was sequenced was naive CD8+ T cells sorted from blood. The receptors derive from a man aged 18 to 30 in good health.

The chain links TRBV6-5 to TRBJ1-6; 8 bases are a match to TRBD1. The CDR3 is 15 residues long. Trimming took 6 bases from V and 6 from J; bases not matched to a gene: 7. Germline V lookup: CDR1 MNHEY, CDR2 SVGAGI. The CDR3 loop reads CASRVTGAGNSPLHF. The CDR3 DNA is TGTGCCAGCAGGGTGACAGGGGCTGGTAATTCACCCCTCCACTTT.

This chain's CDR3 is CSDLLGGNTEAFF. In DNA, the CDR3 is TGCAGCGACCTCCTTGGGGGGAACACTGAAGCTTTCTTT. The V gene is TRBV29-1, the J gene TRBJ1-1; a possible D gene is TRBD1 (5 bases). Germline V CDR1 and CDR2: SQVTM, ANQGSEA. Trimming left V 7 bases short and J 1 base short, with 13 bases between. This CDR3 is built from 13 residues.

This chain joins TRBV4-3 and TRBJ2-2, with D perhaps matching TRBD1 (5 bases). The germline gives CDR1 LGHNA, CDR2 YSLEER. This CDR3 is built from 16 residues. The V end was cut by 1 base, the J end by 3 bases, with 12 bases between. The CDR3 sequence is CASSQVRGLDTGELFF. CDR3 nucleotide sequence: TGCGCCAGCAGCCAAGTAAGGGGTTTGGACACCGGGGAGCTGTTTTTT.

This chain links TRBV27 with TRBJ2-7; tentatively, D is TRBD2 (6 bases). The length of the CDR3 is 16 residues. Per germline, CDR1 MNHEY and CDR2 SMNVEV (reference sequence). V was shortened by 4 bases and J by 2 bases, with 18 bases between the two germline ends. CDR3 nucleotides: TGTGCCAGCAGTTCCGCAGGCGGGACGTTGACCTACGAGCAGTACTTC. Amino acids: CASSSAGGTLTYEQYF.

This rearrangement joins TRBV4-2 to TRBJ2-2, with D hard to call. Germline-derived CDR1 and CDR2 are LGHNA and YNFKEQ. Between the trimmed V and J ends, which lost 1 base and 1 base, there was a span of 16 bases. The CDR3 totals 18 residues. The CDR3 loop is CASSQAPGGWENTGELFF. The CDR3 coding sequence is TGTGCCAGCAGCCAAGCTCCCGGTGGGTGGGAGAACACCGGGGAGCTGTTTTTT.

V is TRBV5-6 and J is TRBJ2-7; 9 positions match TRBD1. CDR1 is SGHDT, CDR2 YYEEEE, per germline. This CDR3 contains 13 residues. V lost 4 bases and J lost 5; bases outside the gene matches: 4. The CDR3 bases are TGTGCCAGCAGCCCGGACAGGGGCCACGAGCAGTACTTC. It is translated as CASSPDRGHEQYF.

The rearrangement joins TRBV7-9 to TRBJ1-2; no clear D. V was trimmed by 5 bases and J by 6 bases, leaving 16 bases between them. The CDR3 totals 14 residues. Per the germline V gene, CDR1 is SEHNR and CDR2 is FQNEAQ (reference sequence). The CDR3 region is CASSLTGPRDGYTF. The DNA of the CDR3 is TGTGCCAGCAGCCTGACCGGGCCCCGGGATGGCTACACCTTC.

The chain combines TRBV27 with TRBJ2-7; D perhaps matches TRBD2 (5 bases). The CDR3 is 14 residues long. Trimming removed 5 bases at V and 3 bases at J, with 14 bases between. Germline CDR1 MNHEY, CDR2 SMNVEV (reference sequence). In DNA, the CDR3 is TGTGCCAGCAGTGCGGCACTAGGATACTACGAGCAGTACTTC. This codes for CASSAALGYYEQYF.

The rearrangement joins TRBV4-3 to TRBJ2-5, with TRBD2 matching over 8 bases. Germline CDR1 LGHNA, CDR2 YSLEER. CDR3 length: 16 amino acids. With 1 base clipped from V and 3 bases from J, the junction kept 7 bases outside the gene matches. CDR3 DNA sequence: TGCGCCAGCAGCCAAGCGTCAGAAGCGGGGGAAGAGACCCAGTACTTC. Translating gives CASSQASEAGEETQYF.

This clone appeared a single time. CDR3 in amino acids: CSVVEGAGEQYF. The CDR3 DNA is TGCAGCGTTGTCGAGGGGGCGGGGGAGCAGTACTTC. The chain recombines TRBV29-1 with TRBJ2-7; D is possibly TRBD1 (7 bases). Trimming shortened V by 4 bases and J by 7 bases, and 14 bases separated the two germline ends. The CDR3 loop spans 12 amino acids. The germline V gene encodes CDR1 SQVTM and CDR2 ANQGSEA.

V and J are TRBV27 and TRBJ2-7; a weak D match, TRBD1 (6 bases). In germline, CDR1 is MNHEY, CDR2 SMNVEV (reference sequence). The germline V and J ends were trimmed by 1 base and 2 bases, with 18 bases remaining between them. This CDR3 spans 17 amino acids. The CDR3 sequence is CASSLLLQTGRPYEQYF. The CDR3 DNA is TGTGCCAGCAGTTTATTACTTCAGACAGGCCGACCCTACGAGCAGTACTTC.

V and J are TRBV4-3 and TRBJ2-2; TRBD2 aligns across 11 bases. CDR3 size: 16 residues. After removal of 4 bases from V and 2 bases from J, the junction contained 3 bases not matched to a gene. Germline-derived CDR1 and CDR2 are LGHNA and YSLEER. The CDR3 nucleotides are TGCGCCAGCAGCCCGGGGACTAGCGGAAACACCGGGGAGCTGTTTTTT. The encoded protein is CASSPGTSGNTGELFF.

The rearrangement joins TRBV6-5 to TRBJ1-2; D remains ambiguous. The germline gives CDR1 MNHEY, CDR2 SVGAGI. The CDR3 loop spans 13 amino acids. V lost 3 bases and J lost 2, with 7 bases in between. The CDR3 is CASSYVGNYGYTF. CDR3 DNA: TGTGCCAGCAGTTATGTCGGGAACTATGGCTACACCTTC.

This clone has a single count. The chain combines TRBV6-5 with TRBJ2-7; D is perhaps TRBD1 (5 bases). This CDR3 is 15 amino acids long. V was trimmed by 2 bases and J by 5 bases, leaving 16 bases between them. The germline CDR1 and CDR2 sequences are MNHEY and SVGAGI. The CDR3 region has the DNA TGTGCCAGCAGTTACCTGGGGCAGGGTCTGGACGAGCAGTACTTC. Its protein is CASSYLGQGLDEQYF.

V is TRBV7-9 and J is TRBJ2-2; possibly TRBD1 for D (5 bases). Germline lookup yields CDR1 SEHNR and CDR2 FQNEAQ (reference sequence). Deletions cut 0 bases from V and 7 bases from J, with 12 bases between. The CDR3 loop spans 15 amino acids. The CDR3 nucleotides are TGTGCCAGCAGCTTAGCGATGGCAGGGATCGGGGAGCTGTTTTTT. The encoded protein is CASSLAMAGIGELFF.

The rearrangement joins TRBV28 to TRBJ2-7; unclear D gene. The CDR3 extends over 13 amino acids. Germline assignment: CDR1 MDHEN and CDR2 SYDVKM. V was cut by 5 bases and J by 6 bases, with 14 bases left in between. CDR3 DNA sequence: TGTGCCAGCAGTCCCCCTGACTCCGGCGAGCAGTACTTC. Translation: CASSPPDSGEQYF. The variable domain in full, with the rest retrieved from reference TRBV28 and TRBJ2-7, is DVKVTQSSRYLVKRTGEKVFLECVQDMDHENMFWYRQDPGLGLRLIYFSYDVKMKEKGDIPEGYSVSREKKERFSLILESASTNQTSMYLCASSPPDSGEQYFGPGTRLTVT.

This clone was observed once. The rearrangement uses TRBV5-6 and TRBJ2-3, with 11 bases matching TRBD1. The V segment lost 3 bases and the J segment 1 base; nucleotides outside the gene matches: 4. The germline V gene has CDR1 SGHDT and CDR2 YYEEEE. This CDR3 region has 16 residues. The CDR3 nucleotides are TGTGCCAGCAGCTCCAGGGACAGGGGGGGCACAGATACGCAGTATTTT. It codes for CASSSRDRGGTDTQYF.

This chain uses TRBV6-5 with TRBJ2-1; no reliable D call. V was pared by 0 bases and J by 4 bases, with 7 bases between. Germline CDR1 MNHEY, CDR2 SVGAGI. The CDR3 sequence is 14 residues long. The CDR3 here is CASSYSANYNEQFF. The CDR3 DNA is TGTGCCAGCAGTTACTCGGCCAATTACAATGAGCAGTTCTTC.

The V and J genes are TRBV29-1 and TRBJ2-5, with TRBD1 matching over 10 bases. The CDR3 is 14 amino acids. Per the germline V gene, CDR1 is SQVTM and CDR2 is ANQGSEA. Trimming took 6 bases from V and 3 from J; bases not matched to a gene: 7. The CDR3 DNA sequence: TGCAGCGTCGGGGACAGGGGTATAGAAGAGACCCAGTACTTC. As protein: CSVGDRGIEETQYF.

This clone has only one observation. This chain uses TRBV6-1 with TRBJ1-1, with D perhaps TRBD1 (5 bases). Germline V gene lookup returns CDR1 MNHNS and CDR2 SASEGT. V lost 7 bases and J 7 bases, leaving 13 bases between the germline ends. The CDR3 is made up of 12 amino acids. CDR3 coding DNA: TGTGCCAGCATCGGGGACGGCGGTGAAGCTTTCTTT. Translation: CASIGDGGEAFF.

CDR3 loop: CASSLGQGRPYEKLFF. The CDR3 coding sequence is TGTGCCAGCAGTTTGGGACAGGGACGCCCCTACGAAAAACTGTTTTTT. The rearrangement joins TRBV28 to TRBJ1-4; TRBD1 matches at 9 bases. The CDR3 consists of 16 residues. From germline, CDR1 is MDHEN and CDR2 SYDVKM. V dropped 3 bases and J dropped 8; count of bases not matched to a gene: 10.

The genes are TRBV19 and TRBJ2-7; D perhaps matches TRBD2 (6 bases). The CDR3 contains 13 residues. Germline CDR1 LNHDA, CDR2 SQIVND (reference sequence). V was pared by 5 bases and J by 4 bases, with 12 bases between. The CDR3: CASSPKSGYEQYF. The CDR3 bases are TGTGCCAGTAGTCCGAAGAGCGGGTACGAGCAGTACTTC.